A selection of T cell receptor beta chains follows, all from one sample in a study of cytomegalovirus exposure and HLA in healthy donors. Sequencing was performed with immunoSEQ multiplex PCR; in TCRdb, only in-frame clones are kept and a portion is missing. Of about 160,000 clones in the sample, 65% to 80% were seen once. The sample was PBMCs. These receptors were taken from a man between 40 and 49 years old in good health and CMV-seronegative. Each CDR3 is given with its conserved first and last residue. A D gene is named only where the DNA matches it firmly. A clone size is listed for some rows: how often the clone was seen (once, few, many), or a class if it is expanded.

d_call clone_size cdr3_length j_call v_call cdr3_aa cdr3_nt
TRBD2 few 12 TRBJ2-3 TRBV30 CALGRLAGPQYF TGTGCCTTAGGAAGATTAGCGGGGCCACAGTATTTT
- few 14 TRBJ1-2 TRBV6-6 CASSYSVGEYGYTF TGTGCCAGCAGTTACTCGGTCGGGGAATATGGCTACACCTTC
- - 15 TRBJ1-1 TRBV6-1 CASSPLTGRNTEAFF TGTGCCAGCAGCCCTCTTACAGGGAGAAACACTGAAGCTTTCTTT
- - 12 TRBJ1-1 TRBV6-5 CASSLGGGEAFF TGTGCCAGCAGTTTAGGGGGGGGTGAAGCTTTCTTT
- once 15 TRBJ2-5 TRBV18 CASSPEDLTQETQYF TGTGCCAGCTCACCCGAGGACTTAACCCAAGAGACCCAGTACTTC
- - 15 TRBJ2-3 TRBV29-1 CSVGGGGISTDTQYF TGCAGCGTTGGAGGGGGCGGGATTAGCACAGATACGCAGTATTTT
- - 17 TRBJ2-3 TRBV9 CASSVARVGAGTDTQYF TGTGCCAGCAGCGTAGCCCGGGTGGGGGCTGGCACAGATACGCAGTATTTT
- few 14 TRBJ2-7 TRBV18 CASSLSDNSYEQYF TGTGCCAGCTCTCTATCGGACAACTCCTACGAGCAGTACTTC
- - 15 TRBJ2-7 TRBV5-6 CASSPSPAGLYEQYF TGTGCCAGCAGCCCATCCCCGGCAGGGCTCTACGAGCAGTACTTC
- many 14 TRBJ1-6 TRBV6-1 CASSVALENSPLHF TGTGCCAGCAGTGTGGCCCTGGAGAATTCACCCCTCCACTTT
TRBD1 - 15 TRBJ1-1 TRBV2 CASNPGTAMNTEAFF TGTGCCAGCAACCCCGGGACAGCAATGAACACTGAAGCTTTCTTT
- - 13 TRBJ1-1 TRBV18 CASSRQDGTEAFF TGTGCCAGCTCACGGCAAGACGGGACTGAAGCTTTCTTT
- once 13 TRBJ2-5 TRBV30 CAGAGQIQETQYF TGTGCCGGGGCCGGGCAGATCCAAGAGACCCAGTACTTC
- once 15 TRBJ2-1 TRBV4-3 CASSPGSAGYNEQFF TGCGCCAGCAGTCCGGGGTCCGCTGGGTACAATGAGCAGTTCTTC
TRBD1 - 18 TRBJ1-1 TRBV5-6 CASSFLPAPGQGNTEAFF TGTGCCAGCAGCTTTTTGCCGGCCCCGGGACAGGGCAACACTGAAGCTTTCTTT
TRBD2 - 17 TRBJ2-3 TRBV10-1 CASSDPSGALSTDTQYF TGCGCCAGCAGTGACCCTAGCGGGGCCCTTAGCACAGATACGCAGTATTTT
TRBD1 few 14 TRBJ1-5 TRBV18 CASSRDRGSQPQHF TGTGCCAGCTCAAGGGACAGGGGATCGCAGCCCCAGCATTTT
TRBD1 - 16 TRBJ1-5 TRBV2 CASGGQGADRNQPQHF TGTGCCAGCGGTGGACAGGGGGCGGATCGCAATCAGCCCCAGCATTTT
- - 16 TRBJ2-3 TRBV9 CASSSEGGAYTDTQYF TGTGCCAGCAGCTCCGAAGGGGGGGCCTACACAGATACGCAGTATTTT
TRBD2 once 18 TRBJ2-3 TRBV7-6 CASPPGTSGAVGRYTQYF TGTGCCAGCCCCCCCGGGACTAGCGGGGCGGTTGGGCGGTATACGCAGTATTTT
- - 15 TRBJ1-2 TRBV12-5 CASGLVLGSPTLSTF TGTGCTAGTGGTTTGGTACTGGGCAGCCCGACGTTGTCCACCTTC
- - 15 TRBJ1-1 TRBV28 CASRRRDRRGTEAFF TGTGCCAGCAGGCGTAGGGATCGGCGGGGGACTGAAGCTTTCTTT
- - 12 TRBJ2-7 TRBV29-1 CSVDVAGREQYF TGCAGCGTTGATGTAGCAGGGCGCGAGCAGTACTTC
- - 15 TRBJ1-2 TRBV11-2 CASSHGGGSHYGYTF TGTGCCAGCAGTCATGGCGGAGGTAGTCACTATGGCTACACCTTC
TRBD1 once 15 TRBJ1-3 TRBV5-1 CASSLAGQAGNTIYF TGCGCCAGCAGCTTGGCCGGACAGGCTGGAAACACCATATATTTT
TRBD2 few 15 TRBJ2-1 TRBV5-4 CASSLVGGFYNEQFF TGTGCCAGCAGCTTGGTCGGGGGGTTCTACAATGAGCAGTTCTTC
- - 16 TRBJ2-1 TRBV19 CASSIDRWWTDNEQFF TGTGCCAGTAGTATAGATAGGTGGTGGACAGACAATGAGCAGTTCTTC
TRBD2 once 18 TRBJ2-1 TRBV4-1 CASSQEGRLAGSYNEQFF TGCGCCAGCAGCCAAGAGGGGAGACTAGCGGGGTCCTACAATGAGCAGTTCTTC
- once 14 TRBJ2-7 TRBV7-2 CASGLAGQGREQYF TGTGCCAGCGGCTTAGCGGGACAGGGACGCGAGCAGTACTTC
- once 16 TRBJ1-3 TRBV4-2 CASSQAPGRAGNTIYF TGTGCCAGCAGCCAAGCCCCGGGGAGGGCTGGAAACACCATATATTTT
- - 12 TRBJ2-7 TRBV19 CASRGSSYEQYF TGTGCCAGTAGGGGGAGTTCCTACGAGCAGTACTTC
TRBD1 - 15 TRBJ2-1 TRBV28 CASSSRDRPYNEQFF TGTGCCAGCAGTTCCCGGGACAGACCCTACAATGAGCAGTTCTTC
TRBD1 - 13 TRBJ1-1 TRBV10-1 CAANRGDNTEAFF TGCGCCGCGAACAGGGGCGATAACACTGAAGCTTTCTTT
- - 14 TRBJ1-4 TRBV6-1 CASRPAGYGEKLFF TGTGCCAGCAGGCCCGCAGGGTATGGAGAAAAACTGTTTTTT
TRBD2 - 18 TRBJ2-5 TRBV5-1 CASSPGLAGGRYQETQYF TGCGCCAGCAGCCCGGGACTAGCGGGGGGCCGGTACCAAGAGACCCAGTACTTC
- - 14 TRBJ2-1 TRBV5-6 CASSLGRAHNEQFF TGTGCCAGCAGCTTGGGCCGAGCACACAATGAGCAGTTCTTC
- few 14 TRBJ1-1 TRBV7-9 CASSLAGVDTEAFF TGTGCCAGCAGCCTCGCAGGGGTTGACACTGAAGCTTTCTTT
- - 13 TRBJ1-1 TRBV18 CASSPKKDFEAFF TGTGCCAGCTCACCAAAGAAAGACTTTGAAGCTTTCTTT
TRBD2 - 17 TRBJ2-2 TRBV5-4 CASSLAPAGGYTGELFF TGTGCCAGCAGCTTGGCCCCAGCGGGGGGTTATACCGGGGAGCTGTTTTTT
TRBD2 - 18 TRBJ2-1 TRBV9 CASSPVAGGSVSYNEQFF TGTGCCAGCAGCCCAGTAGCGGGGGGTTCGGTCTCCTACAATGAGCAGTTCTTC
TRBD1 - 13 TRBJ2-7 TRBV15 CATSNRGHYEQYF TGTGCCACCAGCAACAGGGGGCATTACGAGCAGTACTTC
TRBD1 - 15 TRBJ1-4 TRBV5-1 CASSRTGGSNEKLFF TGCGCCAGCAGCCGGACAGGTGGGAGTAATGAAAAACTGTTTTTT
- - 14 TRBJ1-1 TRBV7-9 CSSSLGGRGTEAFF TGTTCCAGCAGCTTAGGGGGGCGAGGGACTGAAGCTTTCTTT
- - 14 TRBJ1-6 TRBV27 CASRRPSYNSPLHF TGTGCCAGCAGGCGTCCGTCATATAATTCACCCCTCCACTTT
- - 14 TRBJ1-2 TRBV6-5 CASSYKLFNYGYTF TGTGCCAGCAGTTACAAGCTTTTTAACTATGGCTACACCTTC
- few 12 TRBJ1-1 TRBV11-1 CASSAGRTEAFF TGTGCCAGCAGCGCAGGGAGGACTGAAGCTTTCTTT
- - 13 TRBJ1-5 TRBV7-2 CASSPGSNQPQHF TGTGCCAGCAGCCCGGGGTCCAATCAGCCCCAGCATTTT
TRBD2 - 17 TRBJ2-2 TRBV9 CASSATTSGAGTGELFF TGTGCCAGCAGCGCGACGACTAGCGGGGCTGGCACCGGGGAGCTGTTTTTT
- - 17 TRBJ2-1 TRBV7-8 CASSSRLSRDRYNEQFF TGTGCCAGCAGCTCACGACTATCCCGTGATCGATACAATGAGCAGTTCTTC
- - 15 TRBJ2-1 TRBV5-1 CASSLAAEPYNEQFF TGCGCCAGCAGCTTGGCGGCGGAGCCTTACAATGAGCAGTTCTTC
- few 12 TRBJ2-7 TRBV7-6 CASSSNSYEQYF TGTGCCAGCAGCTCAAACTCCTACGAGCAGTACTTC
- few 12 TRBJ1-1 TRBV28 CASSFGNTEAFF TGTGCCAGCAGTTTCGGGAACACTGAAGCTTTCTTT
TRBD1 - 16 TRBJ2-5 TRBV18 CASSPSGTGLQETQYF TGTGCCAGCTCACCTTCGGGGACAGGGCTACAAGAGACCCAGTACTTC
- - 11 TRBJ2-3 TRBV2 CASSAVYTQYF TGTGCCAGCAGTGCTGTGTATACGCAGTATTTT
- - 15 TRBJ1-5 TRBV10-3 CAISETDSPNQPQHF TGTGCCATCAGTGAGACAGACAGCCCCAATCAGCCCCAGCATTTT
- - 14 TRBJ2-5 TRBV2 CASGSEGATETQYF TGTGCCAGCGGAAGTGAAGGGGCTACGGAGACCCAGTACTTC
- - 14 TRBJ1-2 TRBV27 CASRPGQVNYGYTF TGTGCCAGCAGACCCGGACAAGTTAACTATGGCTACACCTTC